The 22 T cell receptor beta chains reported below all come from one sample, sequenced in a study of T cell changes during pregnancy in multiple sclerosis. Data came from immunoSEQ multiplex PCR; TCRdb stores just in-frame clones and leaves some out. The sample lists some 69,000 clones; 90% to 95% were seen once. Sequenced material: peripheral blood, taken in the second trimester of pregnancy. The source of these receptors is a female donor in good health, enrolled as a control in a pregnancy study.

This clone was counted only a few times. J is TRBJ1-2 and V is TRBV19; no definite D call. V dropped 3 bases and J dropped 8 bases, with 13 bases sitting between them. The CDR3 extends over 13 amino acids. Per germline, CDR1 LNHDA and CDR2 SQIVND (reference sequence). The DNA for the CDR3 is TGTGCCAGTAGTATTAAGGCAGGAGGGGGCTACACCTTC. Translation gives CASSIKAGGGYTF.

The chain combines TRBV19 with TRBJ1-2, with D hard to call. Germline loops: CDR1 LNHDA, CDR2 SQIVND (reference sequence). V shed 7 bases and J shed 8 bases, with 14 bases lying between them. The CDR3 consists of 12 residues. The CDR3 sequence: CASTPGVEGYTF. Here the CDR3 DNA reads TGTGCCAGTACCCCCGGTGTTGAAGGCTACACCTTC.

The CDR3 DNA follows: TGTGCCAGCAGCTCAAGTCTGCCTAGCGGCTTCGGGGAGCTGTTTTTT. It translates to CASSSSLPSGFGELFF. The V gene is TRBV7-2, the J gene TRBJ2-2; 7 nucleotides agree with TRBD2. This CDR3 is 16 amino acids long. V shed 4 bases, J shed 7 bases, and the junction held 12 bases outside the gene matches. Germline V gene sequence: CDR1 SGHTA, CDR2 FQGNSA.

This CDR3 reads CAISEPGENSPLHF. In nucleotides, the CDR3 is TGTGCCATCAGTGAGCCAGGGGAAAATTCACCCCTCCACTTT. The chain carries TRBV10-3 and TRBJ1-6, with D possibly being TRBD1 (6 bases). Trimming removed 2 bases from V and 7 bases from J, with 9 bases in between. CDR1 is ENHRY and CDR2 is SYGVKD in the germline V gene. This CDR3 contains 14 residues.

The chain employs TRBV19 and TRBJ2-7, with 7 positions matching TRBD1. The germline V gene has CDR1 LNHDA and CDR2 SQIVND (reference sequence). With V trimmed by 5 bases and J by 5 bases, 12 bases remained unmatched. CDR3 size: 15 residues. CDR3 sequence reads: CASSPKRQGRNEQYF. DNA for the CDR3: TGTGCCAGTAGTCCGAAGCGACAGGGCAGGAACGAGCAGTACTTC.

The CDR3 DNA reads as TGCGCCAGCAGAAGGTACGGGACAGGGAATGAAAAACTGTTTTTT. This sequence encodes CASRRYGTGNEKLFF. This sequence joins TRBV4-3 and TRBJ1-4; the match to TRBD1 covers 9 bases. J lost 5 bases, V lost 6 bases, and 7 bases had no gene match. The CDR3 spans 15 residues. Germline CDR1 reads LGHNA; CDR2 reads YSLEER.

The rearrangement uses TRBV4-2 and TRBJ1-1, with D maybe TRBD1 (6 bases). Looked up from germline, CDR1 is LGHNA and CDR2 is YNFKEQ. The CDR3 loop spans 14 amino acids. V lost 3 bases, J lost 1 base, and 9 bases lay in between. The DNA of the CDR3 is TGTGCCAGCAGCCACGAGGACAGGAACACTGAAGCTTTCTTT. Its protein is CASSHEDRNTEAFF.

The rearrangement links TRBV6-1 to TRBJ2-1; 10 bases are shared with TRBD1. V shed 6 bases, J shed 8 bases, and the junction held 7 bases outside the gene matches. Germline assignment: CDR1 MNHNS and CDR2 SASEGT. CDR3 length equals 14 residues. CDR3 DNA: TGTGCCAGCAGCCCCTGGGGGACAGGGGATGAGCAGTTCTTC. Translated: CASSPWGTGDEQFF.

The rearrangement joins TRBV4-1 to TRBJ1-1; the D is unclear. The germline CDR1 and CDR2 sequences are MGHRA and YSYEKL. This CDR3 has 14 residues. Trimming removed 4 bases from V and 1 base from J, with 10 bases in between. CDR3 nucleotide sequence: TGCGCCAGCAGCCCCCGTGAGGGGAACACTGAAGCTTTCTTT. Translating gives CASSPREGNTEAFF.

The chain recombines TRBV11-3 with TRBJ2-3; possible D gene TRBD2, 5 bases. Germline V lookup: CDR1 SGHNT, CDR2 YENEEA. There are 15 residues in the CDR3. The V and J ends lost 1 base and 2 bases respectively, with 10 bases between them. CDR3 amino acids: CASSLGLASTDTQYF. The CDR3 bases are TGTGCCAGCAGCTTAGGTCTAGCCTCCACAGATACGCAGTATTTT.

The chain combines TRBV27 with TRBJ1-2, with unresolved D. This CDR3 comprises 13 residues. Trimming left V 1 base short and J 5 bases short, with 8 bases between. In germline, CDR1 is MNHEY, CDR2 SMNVEV (reference sequence). The CDR3 nucleotides are TGTGCCAGCAGTTTATGGGCAGGATATGGCTACACCTTC. Protein: CASSLWAGYGYTF.

This rearrangement joins TRBV7-9 to TRBJ1-2, with 9 bases fitting TRBD1. The CDR3 is made up of 15 amino acids. Germline V lookup: CDR1 SEHNR, CDR2 FQNEAQ (reference sequence). V lost 1 base to trimming and J lost 4 bases; unmatched junction nucleotides: 4. The CDR3 sequence is CASSLETGGPYGYTF. CDR3 sequence (DNA): TGTGCCAGCAGCTTAGAGACAGGGGGACCCTATGGCTACACCTTC.

The rearrangement joins TRBV9 to TRBJ2-7; 7 bases map to TRBD1. With 3 bases clipped from V and 0 bases from J, the junction kept 6 bases outside the gene matches. CDR3 length: 15 residues. The germline V gene encodes CDR1 SGDLS and CDR2 YYNGEE. The CDR3 loop is CASSAGTASSYEQYF. CDR3 in DNA: TGTGCCAGCAGCGCCGGGACAGCGAGCTCCTACGAGCAGTACTTC.

The chain uses TRBV7-9 and TRBJ1-2; TRBD1 matches at 10 bases. The germline gives CDR1 SEHNR, CDR2 FQNEAQ (reference sequence). V shed 4 bases and J 5 bases; nucleotides not matched to a gene: 10. This CDR3 has 16 amino acids. The DNA of the CDR3 is TGTGCCAGCAGCTCTTCCTTACCGGGACAGGGGTATGGCTACACCTTC. It is translated as CASSSSLPGQGYGYTF.

The rearrangement joins TRBV5-5 to TRBJ1-1, with D tentatively TRBD1 (5 bases). Trimming pared 2 bases from V and 1 base from J, leaving 12 bases between. This CDR3 has 15 amino acids. Germline V gene data show CDR1 as SGHKS and CDR2 as YYEKEE (reference sequence). CDR3: CASSLRGGWNTEAFF. CDR3 nucleotide sequence: TGTGCCAGCAGCTTAAGGGGCGGATGGAACACTGAAGCTTTCTTT.

The chain recombines TRBV9 with TRBJ2-7; maybe TRBD2 (6 bases). CDR1 is SGDLS and CDR2 is YYNGEE in the germline V gene. The CDR3 consists of 15 residues. The germline V and J ends were trimmed by 0 bases and 2 bases, with 12 bases remaining between them. In nucleotides, the CDR3 is TGTGCCAGCAGCGTAGGGATAGCGGAGCCCTACGAGCAGTACTTC. This codes for CASSVGIAEPYEQYF.

The chain employs TRBV5-8 and TRBJ2-7; tentatively, D is TRBD1 (5 bases). The germline CDR1 and CDR2 sequences are SGHTS and YDEGEE. Trimming removed 0 bases at V and 0 bases at J, with 7 bases between. This CDR3 has 14 amino acids. The DNA for the CDR3 is TGTGCCAGCAGCTTGGTTCAGGGCTCCTACGAGCAGTACTTC. Its protein product is CASSLVQGSYEQYF.

The chain combines TRBV5-1 with TRBJ1-5; D remains unclear. The CDR3 contains 14 residues. Germline V gene sequence: CDR1 SGHRS, CDR2 YFSETQ. V lost 0 bases, J lost 0 bases, and 4 bases lay in between. CDR3: CASSLDGSNQPQHF. The CDR3 DNA is TGCGCCAGCAGCTTGGACGGTAGCAATCAGCCCCAGCATTTT.

The CDR3 loop is CASSKTADYGYTF. In DNA, the CDR3 is TGTGCCAGCAGCAAAACAGCGGACTATGGCTACACCTTC. The rearrangement uses TRBV21-1 and TRBJ1-2. TRBV21-1 has pseudogene status. CDR3 length equals 13 residues.

CDR3 residues: CASSPLPDRFPYGYTF. CDR3 coding DNA: TGTGCCAGCAGCCCACTCCCGGACAGGTTCCCCTATGGCTACACCTTC. This chain uses TRBV5-4 with TRBJ1-2; 7 bases align to TRBD1. Per germline, CDR1 SGHNT and CDR2 YYREEE (reference sequence). Trimming took 4 bases from V and 4 from J; bases not matched to a gene: 13. The CDR3 is 16 amino acids.

The gene calls are TRBV19 and TRBJ2-3, with D possibly being TRBD1 (6 bases). V lost 5 bases to trimming and J lost 2 bases, with 17 bases between them. The CDR3 is made up of 16 amino acids. Germline-derived CDR1 and CDR2 are LNHDA and SQIVND (reference sequence). This CDR3 reads CASSYRVLTYTDTQYF. In nucleotides, the CDR3 is TGTGCCAGTAGTTACAGGGTCCTAACCTACACAGATACGCAGTATTTT.

This chain uses TRBV19 with TRBJ2-7; D perhaps matches TRBD2 (5 bases). This CDR3 has 17 amino acids. V was clipped by 3 bases and J by 6 bases, with 24 bases between them. Germline assignment: CDR1 LNHDA and CDR2 SQIVND (reference sequence). CDR3 in amino acids: CASSIRQSGLAVIEQYF. The CDR3 nucleotides are TGTGCCAGTAGTATCCGTCAGTCGGGATTGGCAGTGATCGAGCAGTACTTC.